A selection of T cell receptor beta chains follows, all from one sample in a study of shared clonotypes between healthy human individuals. Profiled with immunoSEQ multiplex PCR; TCRdb holds only in-frame clones, not every one. Of around 2.3 million clones in the sample, approximately 96% were seen once. Material for sequencing was naive CD4+ T cells sorted from blood. The receptors were gathered from a man younger than 30 in good health. The CDR3 runs from the conserved cysteine through the conserved F or W. A D gene is named only where the DNA matches it firmly. Not every row has a clone size; where given, it reads once, few, many or a size class.

TGTGCCAGCACTAGCCCCCTCACAGATACGCAGTATTTT	CASTSPLTDTQYF	TRBV6-1	TRBJ2-3	.	.
TGTGCCAGCAGTTACTCGACTGGGGCGCGGAGCACTGAAGCTTTCTTT	CASSYSTGARSTEAFF	TRBV6-5	TRBJ1-1	.	.
TGTGCCTGGAGTGAGGGGTCCTGGTACCAAGAGACCCAGTACTTC	CAWSEGSWYQETQYF	TRBV30	TRBJ2-5	.	.
TGTGCCAGCAGTTACCCCGGGACAGGGGGCCGCGACACTTTCTTT	CASSYPGTGGRDTFF	TRBV6-5	TRBJ1-1	.	TRBD1
TGTGCCAGCAGCCAAGGGACTAGCGGGGTCTTCCCCTCCGAGACCCAGTACTTC	CASSQGTSGVFPSETQYF	TRBV7-2	TRBJ2-5	.	TRBD2
TGCGCCAGCAGCCCAGGGGTGGAGACCCAGTACTTC	CASSPGVETQYF	TRBV5-1	TRBJ2-5	.	.
TGCAGCGTTGAAATCGCAGGCGATACGCAGTATTTT	CSVEIAGDTQYF	TRBV29-1	TRBJ2-3	.	.
TGTGCCAGCAGCCCTGGGACCGTACCTGGAAACACCATATATTTT	CASSPGTVPGNTIYF	TRBV28	TRBJ1-3	.	.
TGTGCCAGCAGCTTCGATCGGGGGGCTTCCTACGAGCAGTACTTC	CASSFDRGASYEQYF	TRBV11-2	TRBJ2-7	.	.
TGTGCCAGCAGCTTATTGGAGACGTTAACCGGGGAGCTGTTTTTT	CASSLLETLTGELFF	TRBV7-9	TRBJ2-2	.	.
TGTGCCAGCAGCTTGGTTTCTAGCTCCTCAGGGGAGCTGTTTTTT	CASSLVSSSSGELFF	TRBV5-4	TRBJ2-2	.	.
TGTGCCAGCAGTTTATCGCAGCTGGGTAACTATGGCTACACCTTC	CASSLSQLGNYGYTF	TRBV28	TRBJ1-2	.	.
TGTGCCAGCAATAGGGGGTCCGGGGCCAACGTCCTGACTTTC	CASNRGSGANVLTF	TRBV6-5	TRBJ2-6	.	.
TGCGCCAGCAGCGGGACCCCCGGGGAGACCCAGTACTTC	CASSGTPGETQYF	TRBV5-1	TRBJ2-5	once	.
TGTGCCAGCAGCTTAGAACAGGGTGAAGCTTTCTTT	CASSLEQGEAFF	TRBV11-2	TRBJ1-1	once	.
TGTGCCAGCAGCACAACCGGGACTAGCGGGGGGGCCTTTGAGACCCAGTACTTC	CASSTTGTSGGAFETQYF	TRBV21-1	TRBJ2-5	once	.
TGTGCTAGTGGTTTGACGGGAGTCGGTTACAATGAGCAGTTCTTC	CASGLTGVGYNEQFF	TRBV12-5	TRBJ2-1	.	.
TGTGCCTGGAGTAAACCGGGGACCGGATTTTACAATGAGCAGTTCTTC	CAWSKPGTGFYNEQFF	TRBV30	TRBJ2-1	.	.
TGTGCCAGCAGCTCAAGACTGTTTTCTGGGGCCAACGTCCTGACTTTC	CASSSRLFSGANVLTF	TRBV7-9	TRBJ2-6	.	.
TGTGCCAGTAAAGGGGCGAGCAATCAGCCCCAGCATTTT	CASKGASNQPQHF	TRBV6-5	TRBJ1-5	.	.
TGTGCCAGCAGTTACAGCGGGACGGGGCGCCAAGAGACCCAGTACTTC	CASSYSGTGRQETQYF	TRBV6-5	TRBJ2-5	.	TRBD2
TGTGCCAGCAGTGAATATCCGGCGCGGGAGTTCCATGAGCAGTTCTTC	CASSEYPAREFHEQFF	TRBV25-1	TRBJ2-1	.	TRBD2
TGTGCCAGCAGTGTCCAGGGGGGCTCGTCGTTAGATACGCAGTATTTT	CASSVQGGSSLDTQYF	TRBV2	TRBJ2-3	.	.
TGTGCCAGCAGTTTCTCACAGGGGGGATTCACAGATACGCAGTATTTT	CASSFSQGGFTDTQYF	TRBV28	TRBJ2-3	.	TRBD1
TGCGCCAGCAGCTTGGTTGGTAACGAGCAGTACTTC	CASSLVGNEQYF	TRBV5-1	TRBJ2-7	.	.
TGTGCCAGCAGCCCGCCTAAAGAAAAACTGTTTTTT	CASSPPKEKLFF	TRBV28	TRBJ1-4	.	.
TGTGCCAGCAGCCCTCCTGGGGGGGGTAGGACCTATGGCTACACCTTC	CASSPPGGGRTYGYTF	TRBV5-6	TRBJ1-2	.	.
TGTGCCAGCAGCGCGGGACCAACAACTAATGAAAAACTGTTTTTT	CASSAGPTTNEKLFF	TRBV9	TRBJ1-4	.	.
TGCAGCGTTGTTTTGGGACAGCATAATTCACCCCTCCACTTT	CSVVLGQHNSPLHF	TRBV29-1	TRBJ1-6	.	TRBD1
TGTGCCAGCAGCGCCCGGACTAGACCAGATACGCAGTATTTT	CASSARTRPDTQYF	TRBV6-4	TRBJ2-3	.	TRBD2
TGTGCCAGCAGTTCCATGGGGCGGGAGGGCAGAGAGACCCAGTACTTC	CASSSMGREGRETQYF	TRBV6-5	TRBJ2-5	once	TRBD2
TGTGCCAGCACAATGACAGGGGGTAATGAAAAACTGTTTTTT	CASTMTGGNEKLFF	TRBV5-4	TRBJ1-4	.	TRBD1
TGCGCCAGCAGCCAAGATCAGCCACTCAGGGGGGCTTTCTTT	CASSQDQPLRGAFF	TRBV4-3	TRBJ1-1	.	TRBD1
TGTGCCAGCAGTGGGGGGCCCACCGGGGAGCTGTTTTTT	CASSGGPTGELFF	TRBV6-5	TRBJ2-2	.	.
TGTGCCAGCAGCGGGAGGGGGAGCTCCTATAATTCACCCCTCCACTTT	CASSGRGSSYNSPLHF	TRBV11-2	TRBJ1-6	.	.
TGTGCCAGCAGATTCAGGGGGGCTGGGGAAAAACTGTTTTTT	CASRFRGAGEKLFF	TRBV2	TRBJ1-4	.	TRBD1
TGTGCCAGCGGAGGGACAGGGTTTGAAAAACTGTTTTTT	CASGGTGFEKLFF	TRBV18	TRBJ1-4	.	TRBD1
TGTGCCAGCAGCCTGGACGGACAGTCCCATCAGCCCCAGCATTTT	CASSLDGQSHQPQHF	TRBV5-5	TRBJ1-5	.	.
TGTGCCAGCAGCTTAGATGCGGGACAGGGGCACTACGAGCAGTACTTC	CASSLDAGQGHYEQYF	TRBV11-2	TRBJ2-7	.	TRBD1